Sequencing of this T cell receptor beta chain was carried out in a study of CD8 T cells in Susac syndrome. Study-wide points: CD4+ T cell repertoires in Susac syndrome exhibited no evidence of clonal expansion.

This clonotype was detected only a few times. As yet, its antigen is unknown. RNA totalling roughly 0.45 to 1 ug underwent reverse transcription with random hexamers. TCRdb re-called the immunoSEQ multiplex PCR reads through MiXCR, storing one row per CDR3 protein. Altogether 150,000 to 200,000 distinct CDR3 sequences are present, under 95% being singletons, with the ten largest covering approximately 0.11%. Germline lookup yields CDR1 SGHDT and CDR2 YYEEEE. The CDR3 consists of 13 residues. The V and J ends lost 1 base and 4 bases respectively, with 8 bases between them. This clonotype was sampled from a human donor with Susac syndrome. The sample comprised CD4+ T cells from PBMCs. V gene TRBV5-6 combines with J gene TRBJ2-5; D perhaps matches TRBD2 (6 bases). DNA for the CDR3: TGTGCCAGCAGCTTGAGGAGGGGAGAGACCCAGTACTTC. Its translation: CASSLRRGETQYF. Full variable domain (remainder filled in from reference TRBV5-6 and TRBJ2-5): DAGVTQSPTHLIKTRGQQVTLRCSPKSGHDTVSWYQQALGQGPQFIFQYYEEEERQRGNFPDRFSGHQFPNYSSELNVNALLLGDSALYLCASSLRRGETQYFGPGTRLLVL.